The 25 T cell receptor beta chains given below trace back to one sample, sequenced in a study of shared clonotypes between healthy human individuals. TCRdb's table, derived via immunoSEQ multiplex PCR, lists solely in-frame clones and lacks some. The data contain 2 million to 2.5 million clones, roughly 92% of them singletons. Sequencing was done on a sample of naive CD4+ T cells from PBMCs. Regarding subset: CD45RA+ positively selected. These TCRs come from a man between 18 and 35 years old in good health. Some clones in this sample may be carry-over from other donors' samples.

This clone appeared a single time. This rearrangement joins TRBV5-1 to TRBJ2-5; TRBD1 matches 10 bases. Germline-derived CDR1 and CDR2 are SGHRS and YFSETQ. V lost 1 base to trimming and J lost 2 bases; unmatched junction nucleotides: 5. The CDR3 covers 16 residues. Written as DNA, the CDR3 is TGCGCCAGCAGCTTGTGGGGGACAGGGGCACAAGAGACCCAGTACTTC. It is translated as CASSLWGTGAQETQYF.

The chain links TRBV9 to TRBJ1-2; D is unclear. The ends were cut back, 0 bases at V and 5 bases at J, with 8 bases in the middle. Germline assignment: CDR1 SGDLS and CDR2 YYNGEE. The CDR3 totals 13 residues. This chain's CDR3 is CASSVVDGYGYTF. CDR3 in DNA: TGTGCCAGCAGCGTAGTTGACGGGTATGGCTACACCTTC.

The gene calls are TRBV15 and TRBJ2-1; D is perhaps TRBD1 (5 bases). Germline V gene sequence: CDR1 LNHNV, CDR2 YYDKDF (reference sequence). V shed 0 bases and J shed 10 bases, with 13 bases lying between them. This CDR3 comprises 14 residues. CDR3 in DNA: TGTGCCACCAGCAGAGACCCTAGGGGTGGCGAGCAGTTCTTC. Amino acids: CATSRDPRGGEQFF.

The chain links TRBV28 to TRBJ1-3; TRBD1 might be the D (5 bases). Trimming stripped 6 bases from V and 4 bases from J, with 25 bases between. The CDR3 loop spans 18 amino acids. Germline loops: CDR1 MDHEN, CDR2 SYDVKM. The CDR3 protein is CASRPPWGGPAPGNTIYF. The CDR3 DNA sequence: TGTGCCAGCAGACCGCCGTGGGGGGGTCCCGCGCCAGGAAACACCATATATTTT.

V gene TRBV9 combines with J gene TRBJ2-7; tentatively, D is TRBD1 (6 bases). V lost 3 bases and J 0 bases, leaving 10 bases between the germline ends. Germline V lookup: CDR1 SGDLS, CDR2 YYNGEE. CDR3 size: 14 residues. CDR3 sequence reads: CASSGTAASYEQYF. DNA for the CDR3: TGTGCCAGCAGCGGGACAGCAGCCTCCTACGAGCAGTACTTC.

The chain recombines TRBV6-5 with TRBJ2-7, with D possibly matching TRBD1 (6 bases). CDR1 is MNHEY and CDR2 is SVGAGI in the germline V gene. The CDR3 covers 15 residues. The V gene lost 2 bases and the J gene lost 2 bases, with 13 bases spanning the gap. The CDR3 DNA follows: TGTGCCAGCAGTTACGTTTCCCAGGGGACCTACGAGCAGTACTTC. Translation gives CASSYVSQGTYEQYF.

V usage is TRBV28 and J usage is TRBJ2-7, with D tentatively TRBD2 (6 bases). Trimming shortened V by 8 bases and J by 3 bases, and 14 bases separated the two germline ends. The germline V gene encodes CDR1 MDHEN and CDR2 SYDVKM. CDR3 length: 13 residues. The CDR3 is CASGGAGGYEQYF. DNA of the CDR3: TGTGCCAGCGGAGGGGCCGGCGGCTACGAGCAGTACTTC.

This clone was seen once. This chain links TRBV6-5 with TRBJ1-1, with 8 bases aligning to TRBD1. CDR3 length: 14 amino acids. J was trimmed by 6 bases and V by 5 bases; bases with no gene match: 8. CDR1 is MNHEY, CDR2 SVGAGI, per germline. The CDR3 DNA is TGTGCCAGCAGTAAAACAGGGGGTAGCGCTGAAGCTTTCTTT. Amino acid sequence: CASSKTGGSAEAFF.

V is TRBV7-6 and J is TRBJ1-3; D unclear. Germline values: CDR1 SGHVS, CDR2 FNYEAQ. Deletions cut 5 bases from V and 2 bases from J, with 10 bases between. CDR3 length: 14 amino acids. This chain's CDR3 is CASSPRETGNTIYF. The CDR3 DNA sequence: TGTGCCAGCAGCCCACGGGAGACTGGAAACACCATATATTTT. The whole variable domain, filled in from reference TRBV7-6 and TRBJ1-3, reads GAGVSQSPRYKVTKRGQDVALRCDPISGHVSLYWYRQALGQGPEFLTYFNYEAQQDKSGLPNDRFSAERPEGSISTLTIQRTEQRDSAMYRCASSPRETGNTIYFGEGSWLTVV.

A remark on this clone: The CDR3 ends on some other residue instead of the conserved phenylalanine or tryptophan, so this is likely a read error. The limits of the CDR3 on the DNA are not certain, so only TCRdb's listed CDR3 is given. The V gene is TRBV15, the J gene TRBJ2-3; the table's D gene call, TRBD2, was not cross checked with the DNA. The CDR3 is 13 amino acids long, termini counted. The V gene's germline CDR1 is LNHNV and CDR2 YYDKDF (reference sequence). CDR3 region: CATSRESSGRPGL.

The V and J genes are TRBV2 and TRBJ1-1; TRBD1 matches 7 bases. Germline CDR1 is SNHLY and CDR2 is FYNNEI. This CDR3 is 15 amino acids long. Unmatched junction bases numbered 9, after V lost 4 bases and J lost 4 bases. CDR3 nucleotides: TGTGCCAGCAGTGCATACTGGGACAGCACCACTGAAGCTTTCTTT. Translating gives CASSAYWDSTTEAFF. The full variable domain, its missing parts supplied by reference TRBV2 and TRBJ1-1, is EPEVTQTPSHQVTQMGQEVILRCVPISNHLYFYWYRQILGQKVEFLVSFYNNEISEKSEIFDDQFSVERPDGSNFTLKIRSTKLEDSAMYFCASSAYWDSTTEAFFGQGTRLTVV.

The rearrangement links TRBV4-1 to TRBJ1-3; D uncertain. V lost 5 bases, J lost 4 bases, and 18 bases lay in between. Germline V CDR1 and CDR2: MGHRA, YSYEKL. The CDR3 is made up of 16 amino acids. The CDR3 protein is CASSNPYGVPGNTIYF. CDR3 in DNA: TGCGCCAGCAGCAACCCCTATGGGGTTCCCGGAAACACCATATATTTT.

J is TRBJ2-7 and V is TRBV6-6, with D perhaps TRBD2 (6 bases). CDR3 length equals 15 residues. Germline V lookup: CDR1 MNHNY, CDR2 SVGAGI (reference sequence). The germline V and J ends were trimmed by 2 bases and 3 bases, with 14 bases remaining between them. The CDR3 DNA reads TGTGCCAGCAGTTACCCAGTTTCCGGGGGCTACGAGCAGTACTTC. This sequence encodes CASSYPVSGGYEQYF.

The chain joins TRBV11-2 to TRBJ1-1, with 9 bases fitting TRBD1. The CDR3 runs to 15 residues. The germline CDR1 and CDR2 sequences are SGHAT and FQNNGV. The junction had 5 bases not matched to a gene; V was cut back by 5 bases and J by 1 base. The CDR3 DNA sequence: TGTGCCAGCAGCCCACGGGACAGGGCGAACACTGAAGCTTTCTTT. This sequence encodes CASSPRDRANTEAFF.

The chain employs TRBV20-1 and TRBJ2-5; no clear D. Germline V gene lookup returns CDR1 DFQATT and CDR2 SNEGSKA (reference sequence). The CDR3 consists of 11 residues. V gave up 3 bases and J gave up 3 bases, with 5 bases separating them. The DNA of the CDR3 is TGCAGTGCTAGGTTGAAAGAGACCCAGTACTTC. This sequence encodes CSARLKETQYF.

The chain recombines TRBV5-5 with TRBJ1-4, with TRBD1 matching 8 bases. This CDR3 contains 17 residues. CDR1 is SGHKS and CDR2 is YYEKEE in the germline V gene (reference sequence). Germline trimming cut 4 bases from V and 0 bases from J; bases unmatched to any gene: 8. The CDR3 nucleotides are TGTGCCAGCAGCCGCGGACAGGGAGGGACAACTAATGAAAAACTGTTTTTT. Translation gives CASSRGQGGTTNEKLFF.

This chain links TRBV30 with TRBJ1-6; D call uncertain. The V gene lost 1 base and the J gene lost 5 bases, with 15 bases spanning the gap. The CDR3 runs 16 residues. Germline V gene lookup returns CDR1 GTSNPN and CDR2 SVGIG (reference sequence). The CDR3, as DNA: TGTGCCTGGAGTGGCCATCTAGGACGGAATAATTCACCCCTCCACTTT. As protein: CAWSGHLGRNNSPLHF.

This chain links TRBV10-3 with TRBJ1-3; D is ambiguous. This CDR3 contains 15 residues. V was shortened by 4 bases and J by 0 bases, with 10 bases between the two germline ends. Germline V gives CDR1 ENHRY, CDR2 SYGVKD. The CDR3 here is CAISGKLHSGNTIYF. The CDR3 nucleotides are TGTGCCATCAGTGGGAAACTACACTCTGGAAACACCATATATTTT.

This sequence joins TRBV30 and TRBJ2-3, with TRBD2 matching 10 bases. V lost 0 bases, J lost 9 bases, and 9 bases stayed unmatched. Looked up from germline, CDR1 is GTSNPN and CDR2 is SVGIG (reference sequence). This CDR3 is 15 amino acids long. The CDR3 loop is CAWSVGLAGVETQYF. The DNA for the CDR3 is TGTGCCTGGAGTGTTGGGCTAGCGGGAGTGGAAACGCAGTATTTT.

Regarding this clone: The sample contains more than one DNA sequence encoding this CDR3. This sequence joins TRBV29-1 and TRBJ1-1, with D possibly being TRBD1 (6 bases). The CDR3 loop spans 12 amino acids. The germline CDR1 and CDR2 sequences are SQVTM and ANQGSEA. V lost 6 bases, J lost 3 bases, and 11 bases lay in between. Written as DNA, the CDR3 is TGCAGCGTCCAAGGGGGTTACACTGAAGCTTTCTTT. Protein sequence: CSVQGGYTEAFF.

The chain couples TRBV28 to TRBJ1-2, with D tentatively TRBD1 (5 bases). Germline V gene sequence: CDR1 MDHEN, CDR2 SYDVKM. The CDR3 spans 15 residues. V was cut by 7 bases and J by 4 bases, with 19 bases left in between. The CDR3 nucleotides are TGTGCCAGCACCCTCCAACCCGGGGGGTCCTATGGCTACACCTTC. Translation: CASTLQPGGSYGYTF.

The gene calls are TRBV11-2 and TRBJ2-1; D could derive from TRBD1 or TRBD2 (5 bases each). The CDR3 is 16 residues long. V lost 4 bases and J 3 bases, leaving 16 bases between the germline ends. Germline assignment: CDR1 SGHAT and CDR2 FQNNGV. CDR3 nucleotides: TGTGCCAGCAGCTCAATAAGGGGACGGAGCTACAATGAGCAGTTCTTC. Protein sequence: CASSSIRGRSYNEQFF.

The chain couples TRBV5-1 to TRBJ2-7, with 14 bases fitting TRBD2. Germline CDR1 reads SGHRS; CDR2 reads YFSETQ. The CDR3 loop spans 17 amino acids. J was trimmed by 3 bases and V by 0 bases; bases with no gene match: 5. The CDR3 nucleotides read TGCGCCAGCAGCTTGGCCGGACTAGCGGGAGGTATCTACGAGCAGTACTTC. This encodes CASSLAGLAGGIYEQYF. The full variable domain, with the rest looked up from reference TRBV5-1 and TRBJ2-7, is KAGVTQTPRYLIKTRGQQVTLSCSPISGHRSVSWYQQTPGQGLQFLFEYFSETQRNKGNFPGRFSGRQFSNSRSEMNVSTLELGDSALYLCASSLAGLAGGIYEQYFGPGTRLTVT.

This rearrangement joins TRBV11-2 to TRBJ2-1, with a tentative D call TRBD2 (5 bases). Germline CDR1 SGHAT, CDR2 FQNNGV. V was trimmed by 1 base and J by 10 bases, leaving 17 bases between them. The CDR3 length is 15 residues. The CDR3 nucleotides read TGTGCCAGCAGCTTAGGTGCCCCGGCCGGAGGCGAGCAGTTCTTC. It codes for CASSLGAPAGGEQFF.

The CDR3 DNA is TGCGCCAGCAGCTCGACCGGACAGGGGAAAGGGTCCTACAATGAGCAGTTCTTC. Amino acids: CASSSTGQGKGSYNEQFF. The chain carries TRBV5-1 and TRBJ2-1, with 9 bases that match TRBD1. CDR3 length: 18 residues. Per germline, CDR1 SGHRS and CDR2 YFSETQ. Trimming cost V 3 bases and J 1 base; bases outside gene matches: 11.